Listed here are 24 T cell receptor beta chains from one sample, sequenced in a study of T cells in Graves' hyperthyroidism and ophthalmopathy. Amplification targeted TCR beta CDR3 regions from RNA transcripts. The primer set for the first-round RT-PCR of the TCR CDR3 was HTBI. TCRdb reprocessed the multiplex PCR reads with MiXCR, giving one entry per CDR3 protein. The sample shows some 360,000 distinct CDR3 sequences, more than 11% of them seen only once. Sequencing was done on a sample of blood. These receptors came from a woman in her fifties or sixties with Graves' hyperthyroidism.

There are many counts of this clonotype. The chain has TRBV20-1 and TRBJ1-1; 8 positions match TRBD1. V was clipped by 5 bases and J by 4 bases; unmatched bases: 6. Germline V lookup: CDR1 DFQATT, CDR2 SNEGSKA (reference sequence). The CDR3 length is 13 residues. CDR3 DNA sequence: TGCAGTGCTCCCGGGACAGGAGGCACTGAAGCTTTCTTT. It codes for CSAPGTGGTEAFF.

This clonotype turned up a few times. This chain links TRBV18 with TRBJ2-5; tentative D call: TRBD2 (5 bases). The germline V gene has CDR1 KGHSH and CDR2 LQKENI. CDR3 size: 13 residues. Trimming cost V 1 base and J 5 bases, with 8 bases left between them. The CDR3 DNA sequence: TGTGCCAGCTCACCACTCGAGCGGGAGACCCAGTACTTC. Its protein is CASSPLERETQYF.

In this sample, this clonotype turned up many times. The chain joins TRBV5-1 to TRBJ2-1; the D gene could be TRBD1 or TRBD2 (5 bases each). CDR3 length: 14 residues. Trimming stripped 4 bases from V and 0 bases from J, with 8 bases between. Germline loops: CDR1 SGHRS, CDR2 YFSETQ. CDR3: CASSRDGSYNEQFF. CDR3 in DNA: TGCGCCAGCAGCCGGGACGGCTCCTACAATGAGCAGTTCTTC.

This clonotype appeared many times. The chain combines TRBV2 with TRBJ2-7, with 9 positions matching TRBD1. Trimming took 4 bases from V and 2 from J; bases not matched to a gene: 0. There are 13 residues in the CDR3. Germline-derived CDR1 and CDR2 are SNHLY and FYNNEI. CDR3 nucleotides: TGTGCCAGCAGTGGGACAGGGGCCTACGAGCAGTACTTC. This codes for CASSGTGAYEQYF.

This clonotype was seen more than once but under ten times. The rearrangement uses TRBV4-1 and TRBJ2-7; 10 bases match TRBD2. The germline CDR1 and CDR2 sequences are MGHRA and YSYEKL. J gave up 1 base and V 2 bases, and 11 bases lay outside the gene matches. The CDR3 is made up of 18 amino acids. The CDR3 bases are TGCGCCAGCAGCCAAAGGGCTGACCTAGCGGGAGTTTCCTACGAGCAGTACTTC. The encoded protein is CASSQRADLAGVSYEQYF.

This clonotype has a count of ten or more. J is TRBJ1-1 and V is TRBV6-2 or TRBV6-3, with D uncertain. Germline assignment: CDR1 MNHEY and CDR2 SVGEGT. The V and J ends lost 0 bases and 4 bases respectively, with 12 bases between them. The CDR3 covers 15 residues. CDR3 bases: TGTGCCAGCAGTTACTCGAGACGGAGTGGCACTGAAGCTTTCTTT. Translation gives CASSYSRRSGTEAFF.

The rearrangement links TRBV28 to TRBJ1-1; D is uncertain. The CDR3 has 15 amino acids. V lost 0 bases and J 1 base, leaving 9 bases between the germline ends. Germline V lookup: CDR1 MDHEN, CDR2 SYDVKM. The CDR3 reads CASSLWARENTEAFF. CDR3 in DNA: TGTGCCAGCAGTTTATGGGCTAGAGAGAACACTGAAGCTTTCTTT.

This clonotype has at least ten counts. The chain has TRBV12-3 or TRBV12-4 and TRBJ2-1, with 11 bases that match TRBD2. The CDR3 covers 17 residues. V was pared by 4 bases and J by 0 bases, with 5 bases of the junction left unmatched. CDR3 sequence (DNA): TGTGCCAGCAGTTCACGGACTAGCGGGCACTCCTACAATGAGCAGTTCTTC. This encodes CASSSRTSGHSYNEQFF.

The rearrangement links TRBV27 to TRBJ2-1, with 14 bases lining up with TRBD2. The CDR3 spans 16 residues. V was pared by 8 bases and J by 7 bases, with 10 bases of the junction left unmatched. The V gene's germline CDR1 is MNHEY and CDR2 SMNVEV (reference sequence). The CDR3 is CASLGLAGEGVNEQFF. DNA of the CDR3: TGTGCCAGCCTGGGACTAGCGGGAGAAGGGGTGAATGAGCAGTTCTTC.

The CDR3 region is CASSARGGADTGELFF. CDR3 coding DNA: TGTGCCAGCAGCGCGCGTGGGGGGGCTGACACCGGGGAGCTGTTTTTT. J is TRBJ2-2 and V is TRBV2; D possibly corresponds to TRBD2 (7 bases). CDR3 length: 16 residues. Looked up from germline, CDR1 is SNHLY and CDR2 is FYNNEI. V lost 6 bases and J 3 bases, leaving 17 bases between the germline ends.

This clonotype was detected ten times or more. The chain uses TRBV3-1 and TRBJ2-1; TRBD2 might be the D (5 bases). The CDR3 is made up of 12 amino acids. V lost 6 bases and J 3 bases, leaving 6 bases between the germline ends. Germline V gene data show CDR1 as LGHDT and CDR2 as YNNKEL (reference sequence). CDR3 nucleotides: TGTGCCAGCAGTACTAGCTACAATGAGCAGTTCTTC. Its protein product is CASSTSYNEQFF.

This clonotype was found many times. This rearrangement joins TRBV2 to TRBJ1-2; tentatively, D is TRBD1 (6 bases). V lost 1 base to trimming and J lost 5 bases, with 17 bases between them. CDR1 is SNHLY, CDR2 FYNNEI, per germline. The CDR3 consists of 16 residues. The CDR3 DNA is TGTGCCAGCAGTGAAGGAGATCAACGGAGGGGGTATGGCTACACCTTC. It translates to CASSEGDQRRGYGYTF. Full variable domain (rest looked up from reference TRBV2 and TRBJ1-2): EPEVTQTPSHQVTQMGQEVILRCVPISNHLYFYWYRQILGQKVEFLVSFYNNEISEKSEIFDDQFSVERPDGSNFTLKIRSTKLEDSAMYFCASSEGDQRRGYGYTFGSGTRLTVV.

This clonotype was seen ten or more times. The chain combines TRBV7-2 with TRBJ2-3; unclear D gene. Trimming removed 3 bases from V and 1 base from J, with 8 bases in between. CDR1 is SGHTA and CDR2 is FQGNSA in the germline V gene. This CDR3 is built from 14 residues. CDR3 amino acids: CASSLAPGTDTQYF. Written as DNA, the CDR3 is TGTGCCAGCAGCTTGGCCCCTGGCACAGATACGCAGTATTTT.

There are many counts of this clonotype. CDR3 region: CSVHWVNSYEQYF. The CDR3 coding sequence is TGCAGCGTCCACTGGGTAAACTCCTACGAGCAGTACTTC. V is TRBV29-1 and J is TRBJ2-7; D gene uncertain. The CDR3 sequence is 13 residues long. The germline V and J ends were trimmed by 6 bases and 0 bases, with 12 bases remaining between them. CDR1 and CDR2 from the germline V gene are SQVTM and ANQGSEA.

This clonotype has only a few counts. The rearrangement joins TRBV19 to TRBJ2-5, with a possible D match to TRBD1 (5 bases). Germline V CDR1 and CDR2: LNHDA, SQIVND (reference sequence). Trimming took off 2 bases at V and 5 bases at J, with 12 bases between the two ends. CDR3 size: 14 residues. The chain's CDR3 is CASSIRSRVETQYF. The CDR3 coding sequence is TGTGCCAGTAGTATACGGTCCAGGGTGGAGACCCAGTACTTC.

This clonotype was seen more than once but under ten times. The chain is built from TRBV20-1 and TRBJ1-1, with 7 nucleotides matching TRBD1. V shed 6 bases, J shed 3 bases, and the junction held 7 bases outside the gene matches. This CDR3 comprises 13 residues. From germline, CDR1 is DFQATT and CDR2 SNEGSKA (reference sequence). CDR3 amino acids: CSARQGGDTEAFF. CDR3 DNA sequence: TGCAGTGCGCGTCAGGGGGGGGACACTGAAGCTTTCTTT.

As to this clonotype: A junction end diverges from the germline sequence, so it may reflect a read error. The chain links TRBV4-1 to TRBJ2-3; D gene ambiguous. Germline-derived CDR1 and CDR2 are MGHRA and YSYEKL. The CDR3 sequence is 15 residues long. DNA for the CDR3: TGCGCCAGCAGCCTCGTCCAACTGCCCACAGATACGCAGTCTTTT. Its protein product is CASSLVQLPTDTQSF.

About this clonotype: This sequence may be a read error, since a much larger clone differs from it by one base. The chain uses TRBV2 and TRBJ1-2, with TRBD1 identical over 7 bases. Per the germline V gene, CDR1 is SNHLY and CDR2 is FYNNEI. The CDR3 runs 13 residues. The CDR3 bases are TGTACCAGCAGAGCGGGACAGAACTATGGCTACACCTTC. Protein sequence: CTSRAGQNYGYTF.

This clonotype came up many times. The chain combines TRBV14 with TRBJ1-2, with 7 nucleotides matching TRBD1. Per germline, CDR1 SGHDN and CDR2 FVKESK. This CDR3 has 14 amino acids. V shed 3 bases, J shed 7 bases, and the junction held 8 bases outside the gene matches. The CDR3 loop reads CASSQTTGSRGYTF. The CDR3 DNA follows: TGTGCCAGCAGCCAGACGACAGGGTCCCGTGGCTACACCTTC.

This clonotype was seen repeatedly, ten times or more. The V gene is TRBV6-1, the J gene TRBJ1-1, with 8 positions matching TRBD1. This CDR3 region has 14 residues. Germline CDR1 and CDR2: MNHNS and SASEGT. J was trimmed by 1 base and V by 6 bases; bases with no gene match: 4. CDR3 DNA: TGTGCCAGCAGCTATACAGGGGGGAACACTGAAGCTTTCTTT. Its protein product is CASSYTGGNTEAFF.

The chain is built from TRBV6-1 and TRBJ2-5; 10 bases are shared with TRBD1. The CDR3 has 15 residues. With 6 bases clipped from V and 8 bases from J, the junction kept 12 bases outside the gene matches. The germline V gene has CDR1 MNHNS and CDR2 SASEGT. CDR3: CASRAPGTGVDTQYF. DNA of the CDR3: TGTGCCAGCAGGGCGCCGGGGACAGGGGTGGATACCCAGTACTTC.

This clonotype has just a few counts. The V gene is TRBV7-3, the J gene TRBJ2-3, with 13 bases lining up with TRBD2. Trimming removed 5 bases from V and 5 bases from J; junction bases left unmatched: 7. The CDR3 has 16 amino acids. Germline V gene sequence: CDR1 SGHTA, CDR2 FQGTGA. CDR3 DNA: TGTGCCAGCAGCCCAGGGACTAGCGGGGAGGGAGATACGCAGTATTTT. This encodes CASSPGTSGEGDTQYF.

This clonotype was seen repeatedly, ten times or more. This rearrangement joins TRBV6-5 to TRBJ1-2; 7 bases are shared with TRBD1. CDR1 and CDR2 from the germline V gene are MNHEY and SVGAGI. The junction had 3 bases not matched to a gene; V was cut back by 0 bases and J by 2 bases. This CDR3 is 15 amino acids long. The DNA of the CDR3 is TGTGCCAGCAGTTACTCGGGACAGCTGAACTATGGCTACACCTTC. It specifies CASSYSGQLNYGYTF.

Worth noting for this clonotype: Likely a read error: the CDR3 ends without its conserved phenylalanine or tryptophan. The V and J genes are TRBV28 and TRBJ2-3, with 9 bases aligning to TRBD2. The germline CDR1 and CDR2 sequences are MDHEN and SYDVKM. V trimming: 1 base; J trimming: 6 bases; junction bases outside the gene matches: 8. The CDR3 is 16 amino acids. The DNA for the CDR3 is TGTGCCAGCAGTTTATTTGGGGCGGGAGGGATGGATACGCAGTATCTT. Translation: CASSLFGAGGMDTQYL.